This T cell receptor beta chain was sequenced in a study of spatial heterogeneity in lung cancer. The germline V and J ends were trimmed by 1 base and 4 bases, with 11 bases remaining between them. Germline values: CDR1 SGHTA, CDR2 FQGNSA. The CDR3 has 15 residues. Noted time point: sample taken at primary tumor resection. Sequencing covered unsorted whole RNA taken from tumor, nontumor lung or frozen PBMC. The cohort: approximately 66 early-stage, untreated non-small cell lung cancer patients. This clonotype was seen repeatedly, ten times or more. Its antigen is still unknown. Study observations and caveats: Ubiquitous expanded tumor TCRs were observed in blood more at resection than follow-up.

TCRdb ran MiXCR on the 5' RACE reads and lists one entry per CDR3 protein. The sample holds some 25,000 distinct CDR3 sequences, roughly 13% seen once. This receptor was obtained from a female donor with early-stage non-small cell lung cancer. J is TRBJ1-3 and V is TRBV7-2, with D unclear. Sequences were derived from PBMCs, sampled at surgery. DNA of the CDR3: TGTGCCAGCAGCTTAGTCCGAGATTTGGGAAACACCATATATTTT. This sequence encodes CASSLVRDLGNTIYF.